This T cell receptor (beta chain) was retrieved from a study of blood T cell repertoires in COVID-19. Per the original data handling: Estimation of nucleated cell counts relied on the amplification of reference gene primers. Clones were sequenced by immunoSEQ multiplex PCR, and TCRdb holds only the in-frame ones, with some missing. V and J calls and clone size are given by that table; D and trimming were obtained from the DNA. The sample carries 300,000 or so clones, 70% to 90% recorded once. Grouping used clinical history reported by participants in a survey and questionnaire. Symptom resolution, clearance, or two negative PCRs marked the recovered donors of Cohort 3. The CDR3 has 13 residues. Trimming shortened V by 3 bases and J by 3 bases, and 9 bases separated the two germline ends. Germline assignment: CDR1 DFQATT and CDR2 SNEGSKA (reference sequence).

This rearrangement joins TRBV20-1 to TRBJ1-3; D gene unclear. The sequence was obtained from a woman aged 30 to 39 who had recovered from COVID-19. Sequenced sample: PBMCs or T cells enriched from blood (not recorded which). The CDR3: CSASGLFGNTIYF. The CDR3 region has the DNA TGCAGTGCTAGTGGGCTCTTTGGAAACACCATATATTTT.